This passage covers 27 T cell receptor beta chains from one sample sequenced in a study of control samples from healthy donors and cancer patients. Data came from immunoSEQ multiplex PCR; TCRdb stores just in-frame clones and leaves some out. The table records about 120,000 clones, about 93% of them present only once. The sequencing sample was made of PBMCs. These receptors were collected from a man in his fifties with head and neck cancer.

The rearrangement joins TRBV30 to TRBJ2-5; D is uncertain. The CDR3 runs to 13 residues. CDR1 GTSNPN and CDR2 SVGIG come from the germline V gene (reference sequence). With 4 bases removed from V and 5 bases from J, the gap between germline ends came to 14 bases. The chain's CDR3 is CAWILKGGETQYF. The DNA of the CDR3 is TGTGCCTGGATTTTAAAGGGCGGTGAGACCCAGTACTTC.

CDR3 nucleotides: TGTGCCACCTCGGCCTTCACCGGAAACACCATATATTTT. Translation: CATSAFTGNTIYF. The chain recombines TRBV7-2 with TRBJ1-3; D is unresolved. Germline values: CDR1 SGHTA, CDR2 FQGNSA. CDR3 length equals 13 residues. Trimming left V 10 bases short and J 4 bases short, with 14 bases between.

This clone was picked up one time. CDR3 DNA: TGTGCCAGTAGTATGAGTGGGAGAGGCTATGGCTACACCTTC. It yields the protein CASSMSGRGYGYTF. The chain has TRBV19 and TRBJ1-2; D not resolved. CDR1 and CDR2 from the germline V gene are LNHDA and SQIVND (reference sequence). This CDR3 contains 14 residues. V shed 3 bases and J shed 4 bases, with 12 bases lying between them.

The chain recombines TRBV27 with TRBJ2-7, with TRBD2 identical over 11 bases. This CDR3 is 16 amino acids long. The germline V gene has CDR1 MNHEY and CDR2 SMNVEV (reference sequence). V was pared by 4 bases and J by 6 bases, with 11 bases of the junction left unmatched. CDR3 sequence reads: CASSSALAGATSEQYF. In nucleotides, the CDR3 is TGTGCCAGCAGTTCCGCACTAGCGGGGGCCACTTCCGAGCAGTACTTC.

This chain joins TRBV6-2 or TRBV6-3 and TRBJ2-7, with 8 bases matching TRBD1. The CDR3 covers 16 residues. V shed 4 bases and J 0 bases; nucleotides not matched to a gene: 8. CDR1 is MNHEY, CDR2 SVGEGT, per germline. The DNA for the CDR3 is TGTGCCAGCAGTTGGGACCGACAGGGGACCTCCTACGAGCAGTACTTC. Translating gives CASSWDRQGTSYEQYF.

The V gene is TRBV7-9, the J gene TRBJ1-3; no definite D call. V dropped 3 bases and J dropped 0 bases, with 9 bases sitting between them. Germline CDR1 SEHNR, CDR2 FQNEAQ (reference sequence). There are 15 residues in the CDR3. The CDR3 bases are TGTGCCAGCAGCTTCCTCTACTCCTCTGGAAACACCATATATTTT. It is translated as CASSFLYSSGNTIYF.

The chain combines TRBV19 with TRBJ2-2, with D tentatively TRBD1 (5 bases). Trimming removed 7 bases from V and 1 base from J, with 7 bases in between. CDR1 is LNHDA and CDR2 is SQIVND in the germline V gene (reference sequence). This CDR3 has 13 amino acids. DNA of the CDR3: TGTGCCAGTACCAGGGTGAACACCGGGGAGCTGTTTTTT. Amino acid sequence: CASTRVNTGELFF.

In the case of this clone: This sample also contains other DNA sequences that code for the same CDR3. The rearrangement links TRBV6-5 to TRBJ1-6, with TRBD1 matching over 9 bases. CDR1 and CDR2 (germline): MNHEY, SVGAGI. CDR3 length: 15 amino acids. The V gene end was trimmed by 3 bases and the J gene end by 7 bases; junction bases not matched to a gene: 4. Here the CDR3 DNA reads TGTGCCAGCAGTTATGCCGGGACAGGGAATTCACCCCTCCACTTT. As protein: CASSYAGTGNSPLHF.

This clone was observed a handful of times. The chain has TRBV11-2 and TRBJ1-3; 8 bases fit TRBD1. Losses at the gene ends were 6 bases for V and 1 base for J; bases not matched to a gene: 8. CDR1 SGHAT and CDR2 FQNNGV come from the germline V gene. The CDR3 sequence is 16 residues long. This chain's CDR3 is CASRFLRGRSGNTIYF. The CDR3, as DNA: TGTGCCAGCAGATTTCTCAGGGGGCGTTCTGGAAACACCATATATTTT.

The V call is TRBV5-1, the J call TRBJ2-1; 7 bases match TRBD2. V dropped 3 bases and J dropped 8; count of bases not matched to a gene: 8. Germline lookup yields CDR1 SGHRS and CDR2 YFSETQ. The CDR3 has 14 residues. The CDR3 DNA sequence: TGCGCCAGCAGCTGGCGGGGGACCGGGGATGAGCAGTTCTTC. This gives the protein CASSWRGTGDEQFF.

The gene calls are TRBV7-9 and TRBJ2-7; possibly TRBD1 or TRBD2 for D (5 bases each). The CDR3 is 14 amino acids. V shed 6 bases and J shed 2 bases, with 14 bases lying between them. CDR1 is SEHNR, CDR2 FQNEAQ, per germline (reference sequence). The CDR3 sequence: CASSSGTTAYEQYF. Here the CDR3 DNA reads TGTGCCAGCAGTTCCGGGACCACAGCCTACGAGCAGTACTTC.

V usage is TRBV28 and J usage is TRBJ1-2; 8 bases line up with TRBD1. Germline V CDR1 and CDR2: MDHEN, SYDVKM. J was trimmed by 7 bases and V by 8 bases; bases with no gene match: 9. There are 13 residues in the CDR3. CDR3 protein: CASGRPGGSGYTF. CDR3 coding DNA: TGTGCCAGCGGTCGTCCAGGGGGCTCTGGCTACACCTTC.

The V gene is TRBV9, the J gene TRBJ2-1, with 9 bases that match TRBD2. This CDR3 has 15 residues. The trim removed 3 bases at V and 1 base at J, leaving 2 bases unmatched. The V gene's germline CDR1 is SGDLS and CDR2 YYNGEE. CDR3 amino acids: CASSELAGSYNEQFF. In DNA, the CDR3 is TGTGCCAGCAGCGAACTAGCGGGTTCCTACAATGAGCAGTTCTTC.

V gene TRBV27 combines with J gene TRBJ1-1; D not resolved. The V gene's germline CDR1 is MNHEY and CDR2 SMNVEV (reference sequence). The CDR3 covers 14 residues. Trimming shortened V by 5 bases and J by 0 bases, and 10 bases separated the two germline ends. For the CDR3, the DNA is TGTGCCAGCAGTCGCTCCCCGGTGAACACTGAAGCTTTCTTT. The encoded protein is CASSRSPVNTEAFF.

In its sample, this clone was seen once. CDR3 region: CASSPLRGPRVEQYF. Here the CDR3 DNA reads TGTGCCAGCAGTCCTCTCAGGGGTCCCCGTGTCGAGCAGTACTTC. This rearrangement joins TRBV7-9 to TRBJ2-7; a weak D match, TRBD1 (6 bases). The CDR3 sequence is 15 residues long. V gave up 6 bases and J gave up 6 bases, with 21 bases separating them. Looked up from germline, CDR1 is SEHNR and CDR2 is FQNEAQ (reference sequence).

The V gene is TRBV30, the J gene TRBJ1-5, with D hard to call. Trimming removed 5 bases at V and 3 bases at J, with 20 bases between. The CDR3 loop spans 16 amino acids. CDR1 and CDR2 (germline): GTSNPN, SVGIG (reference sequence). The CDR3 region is CAWAPQMSGLNQPQHF. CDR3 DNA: TGTGCCTGGGCCCCCCAGATGTCAGGCCTCAATCAGCCCCAGCATTTT.

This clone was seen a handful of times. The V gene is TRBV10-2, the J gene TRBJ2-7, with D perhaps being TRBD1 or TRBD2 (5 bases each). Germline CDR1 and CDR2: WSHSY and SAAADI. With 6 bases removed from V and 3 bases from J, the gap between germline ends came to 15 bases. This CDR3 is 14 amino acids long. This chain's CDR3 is CASRTGTAGYEQYF. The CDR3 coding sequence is TGCGCCAGCAGAACCGGGACGGCGGGCTACGAGCAGTACTTC.

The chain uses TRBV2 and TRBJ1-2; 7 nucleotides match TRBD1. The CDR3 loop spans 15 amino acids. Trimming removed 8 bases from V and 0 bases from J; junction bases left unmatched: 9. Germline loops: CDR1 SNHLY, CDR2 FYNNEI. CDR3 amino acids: CASARGLRANYGYTF. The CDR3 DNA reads TGTGCCAGCGCTAGGGGGCTGAGAGCTAACTATGGCTACACCTTC.

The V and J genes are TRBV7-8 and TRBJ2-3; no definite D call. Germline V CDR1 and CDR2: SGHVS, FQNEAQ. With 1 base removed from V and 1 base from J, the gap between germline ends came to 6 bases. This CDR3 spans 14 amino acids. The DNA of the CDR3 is TGTGCCAGCAGCTTAGAAAAGGGCACAGATACGCAGTATTTT. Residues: CASSLEKGTDTQYF.

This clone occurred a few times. CDR3 in amino acids: CASSYGGESETQYF. CDR3 nucleotide sequence: TGCGCCAGCAGCTATGGGGGCGAGTCGGAGACCCAGTACTTC. The genes are TRBV5-1 and TRBJ2-5, with a tentative D call TRBD1 (6 bases). This CDR3 is 14 amino acids long. The V and J ends lost 3 bases and 5 bases respectively, with 14 bases between them. Germline V gene data show CDR1 as SGHRS and CDR2 as YFSETQ.

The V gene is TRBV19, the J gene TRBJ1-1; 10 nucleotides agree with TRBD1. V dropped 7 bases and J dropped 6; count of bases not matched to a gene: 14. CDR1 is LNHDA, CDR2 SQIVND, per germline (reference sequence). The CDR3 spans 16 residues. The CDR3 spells CASTSLGTGARAEAFF. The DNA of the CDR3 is TGTGCCAGTACCTCCCTCGGGACAGGGGCCAGGGCTGAAGCTTTCTTT.

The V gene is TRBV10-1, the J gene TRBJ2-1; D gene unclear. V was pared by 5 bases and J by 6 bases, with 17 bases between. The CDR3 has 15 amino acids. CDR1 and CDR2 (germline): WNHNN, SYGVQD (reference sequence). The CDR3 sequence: CASSLDKAYSNEQFF. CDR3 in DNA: TGCGCCAGCAGTCTCGACAAGGCCTACTCCAATGAGCAGTTCTTC.

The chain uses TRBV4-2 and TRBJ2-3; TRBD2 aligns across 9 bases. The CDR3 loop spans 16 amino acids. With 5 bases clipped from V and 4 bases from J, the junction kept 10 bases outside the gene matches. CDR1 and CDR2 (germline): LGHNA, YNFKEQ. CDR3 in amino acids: CASSSASGGFPDTQYF. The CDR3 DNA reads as TGTGCCAGCAGCTCAGCCAGCGGGGGGTTCCCAGATACGCAGTATTTT.

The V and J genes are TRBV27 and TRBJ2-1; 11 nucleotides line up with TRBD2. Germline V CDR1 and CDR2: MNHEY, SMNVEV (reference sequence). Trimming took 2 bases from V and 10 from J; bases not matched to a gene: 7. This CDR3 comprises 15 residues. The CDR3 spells CASSLLAGGRKEQFF. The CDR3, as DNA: TGTGCCAGCAGTTTACTAGCGGGGGGCCGTAAAGAGCAGTTCTTC.

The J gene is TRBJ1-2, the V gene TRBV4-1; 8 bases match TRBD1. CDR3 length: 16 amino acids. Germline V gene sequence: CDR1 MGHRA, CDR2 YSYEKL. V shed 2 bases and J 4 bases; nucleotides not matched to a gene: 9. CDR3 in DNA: TGCGCCAGCAGCCAACTTGGGGACAGGAGGACCTATGGCTACACCTTC. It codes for CASSQLGDRRTYGYTF.

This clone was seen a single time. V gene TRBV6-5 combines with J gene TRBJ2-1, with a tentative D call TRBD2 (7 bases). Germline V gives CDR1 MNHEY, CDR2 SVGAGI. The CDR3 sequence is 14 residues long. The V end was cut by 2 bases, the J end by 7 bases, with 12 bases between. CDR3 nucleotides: TGTGCCAGCAGTTACCTCGGGGGGCCTAATGAGCAGTTCTTC. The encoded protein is CASSYLGGPNEQFF.

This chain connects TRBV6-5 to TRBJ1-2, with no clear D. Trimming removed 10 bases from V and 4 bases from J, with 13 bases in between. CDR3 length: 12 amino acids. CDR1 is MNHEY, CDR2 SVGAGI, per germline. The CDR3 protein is CATRLGSYGYTF. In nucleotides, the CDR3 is TGTGCCACCAGGTTGGGGAGCTATGGCTACACCTTC.